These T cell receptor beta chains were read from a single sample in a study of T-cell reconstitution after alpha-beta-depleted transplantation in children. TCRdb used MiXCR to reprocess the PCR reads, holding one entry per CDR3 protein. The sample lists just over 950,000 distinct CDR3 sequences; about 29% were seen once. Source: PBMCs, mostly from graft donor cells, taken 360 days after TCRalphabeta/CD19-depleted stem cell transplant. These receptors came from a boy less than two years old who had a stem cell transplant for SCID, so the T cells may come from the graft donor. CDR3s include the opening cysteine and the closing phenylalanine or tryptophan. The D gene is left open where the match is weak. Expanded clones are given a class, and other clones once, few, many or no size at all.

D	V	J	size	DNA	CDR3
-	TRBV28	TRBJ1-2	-	TGTGCCAGCAGTTTATACAAGGGGCCCAACTATGGCTACACCTTC	CASSLYKGPNYGYTF
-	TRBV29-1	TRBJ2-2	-	TGCAGCGTTGAAAACACCGGGGAGCTGTTTTTT	CSVENTGELFF
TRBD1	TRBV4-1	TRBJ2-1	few	TGCGCCAGCAGCCAAGGACCGGATAGGGGGCGCACAGAGAGAGTTCAGTTCTTC	CASSQGPDRGRTERVQFF
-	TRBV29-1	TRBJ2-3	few	TGCAGTGGTTACTACCCGGTGGATACGCAGTATTTT	CSGYYPVDTQYF
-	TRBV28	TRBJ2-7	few	TGTGCCAGCAGCCCCTCACTTATCTCCTACGAGCAGTACTTC	CASSPSLISYEQYF
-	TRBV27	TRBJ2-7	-	TGTGCCAGCAGTTTATGGGGTCGCGAGCAGTACTTC	CASSLWGREQYF
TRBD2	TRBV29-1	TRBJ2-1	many	TGCAGCTCGGGGGGACTAGAGGTCCTAGAGCAGTTCTTC	CSSGGLEVLEQFF
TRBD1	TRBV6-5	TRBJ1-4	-	TGTGCCAGCAGTTACTCGCAGGGGGTGGGCGAAAAACTGTTTTTT	CASSYSQGVGEKLFF
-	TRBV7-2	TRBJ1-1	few	TGTGCCAGCAGCCGGGACAAGAACACTGAAGCTTTCTTT	CASSRDKNTEAFF
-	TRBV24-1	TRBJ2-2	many	TGTGCCACCAGTGATTTAGAAACCGGGGAGCTGTTTTTT	CATSDLETGELFF
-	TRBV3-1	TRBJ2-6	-	TGTGCCAGCAGCCCTCGACAGCGCTCTGGGGCCAACGTCCTGACTTTC	CASSPRQRSGANVLTF
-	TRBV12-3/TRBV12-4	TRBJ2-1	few	TGTGCCAGCAGTCCCTACAGGGAGGGGAATGAGCAGTTCTTC	CASSPYREGNEQFF
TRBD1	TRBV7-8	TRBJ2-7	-	TGTGCCAGCAGCGTCTCCGTAAGGGGGCCCTCGGCTTACGAGCAGTACTTC	CASSVSVRGPSAYEQYF
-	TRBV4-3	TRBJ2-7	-	TGCGCCAGCAGCCAAGAAGACAGGAGTTCCTACGAGCAGTACTTC	CASSQEDRSSYEQYF
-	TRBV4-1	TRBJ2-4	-	TGCGCCAGCAGCCAAGATAGGCGGGGCATTCAGTACTTC	CASSQDRRGIQYF
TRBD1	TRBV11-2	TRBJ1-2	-	TGTGCCAGCAGCCTCGGGACAGGGTTATGGTATGGCTACACCTTC	CASSLGTGLWYGYTF
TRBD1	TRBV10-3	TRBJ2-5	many	TGTGCCATCAGTGGAAGGGGGACAGAAGAGACCCAGTACTTC	CAISGRGTEETQYF